These T cell receptor beta chains were read from a single sample in a study of cytomegalovirus exposure and HLA in healthy donors. Sequencing used immunoSEQ multiplex PCR; TCRdb keeps in-frame clones, though not all of them. Among 250,000 to 400,000 clones listed, 88% were seen once. The sample was PBMCs. Every receptor here comes from a man aged 25 to 40 in good health and CMV-seronegative. Each CDR3 is given with its conserved first and last residue. D genes are given only for firm matches. For some rows the clone size is stated as once, few or many, or as a class when expanded; others skip it.

clone_size,v_call,j_call,d_call,cdr3_aa,cdr3_nt
NA,TRBV7-6,TRBJ1-1,NA,CASSQQGNLNTEAFF,TGTGCCAGCAGCCAACAGGGCAACTTGAACACTGAAGCTTTCTTT
NA,TRBV6-6,TRBJ1-6,TRBD1,CAAGQGVRSPLHF,TGTGCCGCGGGACAGGGGGTACGATCACCCCTCCACTTT
few,TRBV7-8,TRBJ1-5,NA,CASNQGKGGNQPQHF,TGTGCCAGCAATCAGGGAAAAGGCGGCAATCAGCCCCAGCATTTT
NA,TRBV30,TRBJ1-3,NA,CAWSSQGRLGGTIYF,TGTGCCTGGAGTTCACAGGGACGGTTAGGGGGCACCATATATTTT
NA,TRBV19,TRBJ1-5,NA,CASSIFRESIQPQHF,TGTGCCAGTAGTATCTTCCGGGAGTCCATTCAGCCCCAGCATTTT
once,TRBV25-1,TRBJ2-1,TRBD2,CASSSGGDEQFF,TGTGCCAGCAGTTCGGGGGGAGATGAGCAGTTCTTC
NA,TRBV5-5,TRBJ2-7,NA,CASSPGGSEQYF,TGTGCCAGCAGCCCGGGGGGCAGTGAGCAGTACTTC
NA,TRBV19,TRBJ2-1,TRBD2,CASTYLAGSYNEQFF,TGTGCCAGCACCTACCTAGCGGGGAGCTACAATGAGCAGTTCTTC
NA,TRBV19,TRBJ1-6,TRBD1,CASSTDRVTWSPLHF,TGTGCCAGTAGTACGGACAGGGTGACTTGGTCACCCCTCCACTTT
once,TRBV18,TRBJ1-3,NA,CASSPLPGSGNTIYF,TGTGCCAGCTCACCACTGCCGGGCTCTGGAAACACCATATATTTT
NA,TRBV27,TRBJ2-3,TRBD2,CASSLLAGTITDTQYF,TGTGCCAGCAGTTTACTAGCGGGTACCATCACAGATACGCAGTATTTT
once,TRBV27,TRBJ1-6,TRBD1,CASSPSGTANSPLHF,TGTGCCAGCAGCCCTTCCGGGACAGCCAATTCACCCCTCCACTTT
NA,TRBV5-4,TRBJ1-1,NA,CASSRGNTEAFF,TGTGCCAGCAGCAGAGGGAACACTGAAGCTTTCTTT
NA,TRBV7-2,TRBJ1-1,NA,CASSLVAGLGTEAFF,TGTGCCAGCAGCTTAGTTGCGGGCTTGGGCACTGAAGCTTTCTTT
NA,TRBV4-1,TRBJ2-7,TRBD2,CASSHYYSGGAYEQYF,TGCGCCAGCAGCCATTACTATAGCGGGGGGGCGTACGAGCAGTACTTC
once,TRBV6-6,TRBJ1-2,TRBD1,CASSYDRDYGYTF,TGTGCCAGCAGTTACGACAGGGACTATGGCTACACCTTC
NA,TRBV6-5,TRBJ2-5,TRBD2,CASSYGAGGSETQYF,TGTGCCAGCAGTTACGGGGCGGGGGGGTCAGAGACCCAGTACTTC
NA,TRBV7-2,TRBJ2-7,TRBD1,CASSGWTGGSPYEQYF,TGTGCCAGCAGCGGTTGGACAGGCGGGTCCCCCTACGAGCAGTACTTC
NA,TRBV27,TRBJ1-4,NA,CASSSRGANEKLFF,TGTGCCAGCAGTTCCAGGGGTGCTAATGAAAAACTGTTTTTT
NA,TRBV7-9,TRBJ1-6,TRBD1,CASSFPGQGLNSPLHF,TGTGCCAGCAGCTTCCCGGGACAGGGTCTGAATTCACCCCTCCACTTT
NA,TRBV4-1,TRBJ2-5,TRBD2,CASSQVVGGETQYF,TGCGCCAGCAGCCAAGTAGTGGGGGGGGAGACCCAGTACTTC
NA,TRBV9,TRBJ2-7,NA,CASSLTSTAYEQYF,TGTGCCAGCAGCTTGACTTCGACAGCCTACGAGCAGTACTTC
NA,TRBV5-6,TRBJ2-5,TRBD2,CASSYGRGARETQYF,TGTGCCAGCAGCTACGGGCGGGGGGCCCGGGAGACCCAGTACTTC
NA,TRBV19,TRBJ1-5,NA,CASSYRGEQPQHF,TGTGCCAGCTCATACCGGGGGGAACAGCCCCAGCATTTT
NA,TRBV27,TRBJ1-1,NA,CASSPPGGLKTEAFF,TGTGCCAGCAGTCCCCCGGGAGGGTTGAAGACTGAAGCTTTCTTT
NA,TRBV19,TRBJ2-2,NA,CASSPPNRVDTGELFF,TGTGCCAGTAGCCCCCCAAACAGGGTGGACACCGGGGAGCTGTTTTTT
NA,TRBV5-8,TRBJ1-2,TRBD1,CASSSRDRVNYGYTF,TGTGCCAGCAGCTCCCGGGACAGGGTGAACTATGGCTACACCTTC
NA,TRBV7-9,TRBJ1-6,TRBD1,CASSRTGNNSPLHF,TGTGCCAGCAGCCGGACAGGGAATAATTCACCCCTCCACTTT
NA,TRBV2,TRBJ1-1,NA,CASSRSRTATAMNTEAFF,TGTGCCAGCAGCAGATCTAGAACGGCTACTGCTATGAACACTGAAGCTTTCTTT